Sequencing of this T cell receptor beta chain was carried out in a study of response to subunit inactivated influenza vaccine. The CDR3 length is 14 residues. Germline V gives CDR1 SGHRS, CDR2 YFSETQ. V was clipped by 5 bases and J by 3 bases, with 14 bases between them. TCRdb independently ran MiXCR on the RT-PCR reads; one entry per CDR3 protein. The sample carries about 520,000 distinct CDR3 sequences, roughly 25% recorded once. The genes are TRBV5-1 and TRBJ2-5, with D unresolved. This TCR was recovered from a man over 45 who received an inactivated influenza vaccine. The input for sequencing was CD4+ T cells sorted from PBMCs, taken 5 to 6 days after vaccination. CDR3 sequence reads: CASSSGLPEETQYF. In nucleotides, the CDR3 is TGCGCCAGCAGTTCAGGCCTCCCCGAAGAGACCCAGTACTTC.